Below, 30 T cell receptor beta chains from the same sample are listed, as sequenced in a study of T cell responses to AZD1222 COVID-19 vaccine. Only in-frame clones appear in the TCRdb table, and some are missing; sequencing was by immunoSEQ multiplex PCR. The profile shows 100,000 or so clones, 70% to 90% of them singletons. Here the sequenced sample was peripheral blood, taken on day 0 of AZD1222 vaccination. Receptors originate from an adult in good health.

In this sample, this clone turned up a few times. The genes are TRBV18 and TRBJ1-4, with 7 bases aligning to TRBD1. CDR1 and CDR2 (germline): KGHSH, LQKENI. CDR3 length: 14 amino acids. Trimming removed 3 bases from V and 7 bases from J; junction bases left unmatched: 5. DNA for the CDR3: TGTGCCAGCTCACCGACAGGGAGTCCTGAAAAACTGTTTTTT. It yields the protein CASSPTGSPEKLFF.

This clone was counted only a few times. The rearrangement links TRBV7-8 to TRBJ1-5; a possible D gene is TRBD1 (5 bases). V gave up 1 base and J gave up 1 base, with 8 bases separating them. The CDR3 spans 15 residues. Germline V gene lookup returns CDR1 SGHVS and CDR2 FQNEAQ. The chain's CDR3 is CASSLVRDSNQPQHF. The CDR3 coding sequence is TGTGCCAGCAGCTTAGTTCGGGACAGCAATCAGCCCCAGCATTTT.

The chain couples TRBV11-2 to TRBJ2-3; either TRBD1 or TRBD2 may supply D (5 bases each). Germline CDR1 is SGHAT and CDR2 is FQNNGV. V was clipped by 3 bases and J by 0 bases, with 13 bases between them. The CDR3 runs to 16 residues. The CDR3 bases are TGTGCCAGCAGCTTTACTGGGGCGGGTAGCACAGATACGCAGTATTTT. Translated: CASSFTGAGSTDTQYF.

CDR3 protein: CASSPLVYDEQFF. The DNA of the CDR3 is TGTGCCAGCAGCCCCCTAGTTTACGATGAGCAGTTCTTC. The chain carries TRBV12-3 or TRBV12-4 and TRBJ2-1, with D unresolved. V lost 6 bases and J lost 8, with 14 bases in between. CDR3 size: 13 residues.

J is TRBJ1-1 and V is TRBV6-5; perhaps TRBD1 as D (5 bases). This CDR3 region has 16 residues. V dropped 4 bases and J dropped 1 base, with 16 bases sitting between them. CDR1 is MNHEY, CDR2 SVGAGI, per germline. The CDR3 protein is CASSSGGRGRNTEAFF. The CDR3 DNA reads as TGTGCCAGCAGTTCCGGGGGGAGAGGACGGAACACTGAAGCTTTCTTT.

The genes are TRBV5-1 and TRBJ2-3; D may match TRBD1 or TRBD2 (5 bases each). Deletions cut 4 bases from V and 0 bases from J, with 9 bases between. CDR1 and CDR2 from the germline V gene are SGHRS and YFSETQ. The CDR3 is 14 amino acids. The DNA of the CDR3 is TGCGCCAGCAGCCGGGACCTCAGCACAGATACGCAGTATTTT. Translation: CASSRDLSTDTQYF.

The V call is TRBV18, the J call TRBJ2-3; D is perhaps TRBD2 (6 bases). The V gene lost 7 bases and the J gene lost 0 bases, with 14 bases spanning the gap. CDR3 size: 15 residues. Germline-derived CDR1 and CDR2 are KGHSH and LQKENI. The CDR3 spells CASLETRPSTDTQYF. The CDR3 nucleotides read TGTGCCAGCTTAGAGACTAGACCGAGCACAGATACGCAGTATTTT.

This rearrangement joins TRBV24-1 to TRBJ1-2, with D uncertain. This CDR3 region has 14 residues. The germline gives CDR1 KGHDR, CDR2 SFDVKD. Trimming left V 3 bases short and J 0 bases short, with 7 bases between. For the CDR3, the DNA is TGTGCCACCAGTGATAACAGAGCTAACTATGGCTACACCTTC. It yields the protein CATSDNRANYGYTF.

Written as DNA, the CDR3 is TGTGCCAGCAGTAATCACAGGAGCTCTGGAAACACCATATATTTT. It is translated as CASSNHRSSGNTIYF. V usage is TRBV6-5 and J usage is TRBJ1-3; TRBD1 might be the D (5 bases). Germline V lookup: CDR1 MNHEY, CDR2 SVGAGI. The CDR3 is 15 amino acids. The V end lost 5 bases, the J end lost 0 bases, and 11 bases lay between the germline ends.

J is TRBJ1-2 and V is TRBV30; 7 positions agree with TRBD1. Germline assignment: CDR1 GTSNPN and CDR2 SVGIG (reference sequence). V trimming: 2 bases; J trimming: 8 bases; junction bases outside the gene matches: 5. The CDR3 runs 12 residues. DNA for the CDR3: TGTGCCTGGAGTTTCACAGGGGTAGGCTACACCTTC. It translates to CAWSFTGVGYTF. The entire variable domain, with the rest obtained from reference TRBV30 and TRBJ1-2, is as follows: SQTIHQWPATLVQPVGSPLSLECTVEGTSNPNLYWYRQAAGRGLQLLFYSVGIGQISSEVPQNLSASRPQDRQFILSSKKLLLSDSGFYLCAWSFTGVGYTFGSGTRLTVV.

The gene calls are TRBV6-5 and TRBJ1-2; possibly TRBD1 for D (6 bases). Trimming left V 5 bases short and J 0 bases short, with 10 bases between. This CDR3 is 14 amino acids long. The germline V gene encodes CDR1 MNHEY and CDR2 SVGAGI. This CDR3 is CASSNRATNYGYTF. DNA of the CDR3: TGTGCCAGCAGTAACAGGGCAACTAACTATGGCTACACCTTC.

The rearrangement links TRBV5-1 to TRBJ1-4; D is unresolved. Looked up from germline, CDR1 is SGHRS and CDR2 is YFSETQ. V lost 2 bases and J 4 bases, leaving 9 bases between the germline ends. The CDR3 has 14 residues. The CDR3 nucleotides are TGCGCCAGCAGCTTATCTGCCTTTAATGAAAAACTGTTTTTT. Translated, it gives CASSLSAFNEKLFF.

The rearrangement links TRBV19 to TRBJ2-2, with D tentatively TRBD1 (6 bases). V was shortened by 1 base and J by 1 base, with 10 bases between the two germline ends. The germline V gene encodes CDR1 LNHDA and CDR2 SQIVND (reference sequence). This CDR3 contains 16 residues. The CDR3 loop is CASSIGKGVNTGELFF. In nucleotides, the CDR3 is TGTGCCAGTAGTATAGGAAAGGGGGTGAACACCGGGGAGCTGTTTTTT.

The rearrangement uses TRBV30 and TRBJ1-1, with D uncertain. V lost 4 bases and J lost 1, with 10 bases in between. CDR1 and CDR2 from the germline V gene are GTSNPN and SVGIG (reference sequence). CDR3 length: 13 residues. This CDR3 is CAWIQLPNTEAFF. In DNA form, the CDR3 reads TGTGCCTGGATTCAACTCCCGAACACTGAAGCTTTCTTT.

The chain carries TRBV6-1 and TRBJ1-5; D is unclear. V was cut by 3 bases and J by 2 bases, with 14 bases left in between. The CDR3 spans 16 residues. Germline CDR1 and CDR2: MNHNS and SASEGT. The chain's CDR3 is CASSDVLGDGNQPQHF. CDR3 DNA sequence: TGTGCCAGCAGTGATGTGCTCGGGGATGGCAATCAGCCCCAGCATTTT.

The chain has TRBV14 and TRBJ1-4; D might be TRBD1 (6 bases). The germline V and J ends were trimmed by 0 bases and 7 bases, with 12 bases remaining between them. The CDR3 is made up of 15 amino acids. From germline, CDR1 is SGHDN and CDR2 FVKESK. CDR3: CASSQDPGAGEKLFF. The DNA of the CDR3 is TGTGCCAGCAGCCAAGACCCGGGGGCGGGTGAAAAACTGTTTTTT.

This chain joins TRBV29-1 and TRBJ1-6; D remains ambiguous. Germline values: CDR1 SQVTM, CDR2 ANQGSEA. There are 13 residues in the CDR3. V was clipped by 7 bases and J by 7 bases, with 14 bases between them. The DNA for the CDR3 is TGCAGCGCCCCCCCGGCAGTAAATTCACCCCTCCACTTT. Translation gives CSAPPAVNSPLHF.

This clone was found once. This chain connects TRBV3-1 (or the pseudogene TRBV3-2) to TRBJ2-7, with D maybe TRBD2 (6 bases). V lost 4 bases and J lost 0, with 10 bases in between. Germline V gene lookup returns CDR1 LGHDT and CDR2 YNNKEL (reference sequence). The CDR3 extends over 14 amino acids. This CDR3 reads CASSRRGSSYEQYF. As DNA, the CDR3 is TGTGCCAGCAGCCGGCGGGGCTCCTCCTACGAGCAGTACTTC.

The genes are TRBV30 and TRBJ1-6, with unresolved D. CDR1 is GTSNPN, CDR2 SVGIG, per germline (reference sequence). V was cut by 1 base and J by 0 bases, with 13 bases left in between. The CDR3 has 17 residues. The DNA for the CDR3 is TGTGCCTGGAGTGGGGGAGTCCTAAGCTCCTATAATTCACCCCTCCACTTT. As protein: CAWSGGVLSSYNSPLHF.

J is TRBJ2-4 and V is TRBV9; D possibly corresponds to TRBD2 (7 bases). The CDR3 is made up of 18 amino acids. The germline V gene encodes CDR1 SGDLS and CDR2 YYNGEE. V lost 4 bases to trimming and J lost 0 bases, with 20 bases between them. CDR3 DNA: TGTGCCAGCAGCCCGTCTGGCGGGGGCTACCTAGCCAAAAACATTCAGTACTTC. Translation: CASSPSGGGYLAKNIQYF.

The chain employs TRBV4-1 and TRBJ1-1; 7 nucleotides agree with TRBD1. Losses at the gene ends were 4 bases for V and 3 bases for J; bases not matched to a gene: 11. Per germline, CDR1 MGHRA and CDR2 YSYEKL. This CDR3 has 16 amino acids. CDR3 bases: TGCGCCAGCAGCCCAAGGGACAGTGAAGGGTACACTGAAGCTTTCTTT. Amino acids: CASSPRDSEGYTEAFF.

This chain uses TRBV7-2 with TRBJ1-4; D call uncertain. The CDR3 is 18 amino acids. CDR1 and CDR2 from the germline V gene are SGHTA and FQGNSA. The ends were cut back, 5 bases at V and 0 bases at J, with 19 bases in the middle. Here the CDR3 reads CASSAEPRGRSTNEKLFF. The CDR3 DNA follows: TGTGCCAGCAGCGCCGAGCCTCGAGGACGTTCAACTAATGAAAAACTGTTTTTT.

The V and J genes are TRBV10-1 and TRBJ2-1; 10 nucleotides line up with TRBD1. From germline, CDR1 is WNHNN and CDR2 SYGVQD (reference sequence). The J segment lost 6 bases and the V segment lost 6 bases, leaving 8 bases of the junction unmatched. This CDR3 contains 15 residues. CDR3 DNA sequence: TGCGCCAGCAGCGGGAATTGGGACAGGGGCAATGAGCAGTTCTTC. Protein: CASSGNWDRGNEQFF.

The genes are TRBV19 and TRBJ2-7, with D tentatively TRBD1 (6 bases). Germline values: CDR1 LNHDA, CDR2 SQIVND (reference sequence). The V end was cut by 4 bases, the J end by 0 bases, with 13 bases between. The CDR3 is 15 amino acids. The CDR3 DNA reads TGTGCCAGTAGTACCATGACAGGATCCTCCTACGAGCAGTACTTC. Its protein is CASSTMTGSSYEQYF.

The chain has TRBV20-1 and TRBJ1-1; TRBD1 matches 9 bases. The CDR3 contains 14 residues. CDR1 is DFQATT and CDR2 is SNEGSKA in the germline V gene (reference sequence). The V gene end was trimmed by 3 bases and the J gene end by 4 bases; junction bases not matched to a gene: 6. The chain's CDR3 is CSASGGQGGTEAFF. The DNA for the CDR3 is TGCAGTGCTAGTGGGGGACAGGGCGGCACTGAAGCTTTCTTT.

The chain employs TRBV9 and TRBJ2-5; 9 bases are a match to TRBD2. This CDR3 contains 18 residues. V lost 3 bases, J lost 5 bases, and 17 bases stayed unmatched. Per germline, CDR1 SGDLS and CDR2 YYNGEE. As DNA, the CDR3 is TGTGCCAGCAGCGCTGGTCGTTACGGGACTAGCATGACGGAGACCCAGTACTTC. This sequence encodes CASSAGRYGTSMTETQYF.

This chain links TRBV4-1 with TRBJ2-1; 9 bases agree with TRBD2. Trimming at V came to 0 bases and at J to 6 bases, leaving 12 bases not matched to a gene. Germline V gene data show CDR1 as MGHRA and CDR2 as YSYEKL. The CDR3 has 18 residues. Written as DNA, the CDR3 is TGCGCCAGCAGCCAAGATCCTAGCGGGGTGTACAAGTCCAATGAGCAGTTCTTC. This gives the protein CASSQDPSGVYKSNEQFF.

This clone was counted once. This chain joins TRBV25-1 and TRBJ2-7; D possibly corresponds to TRBD1 (6 bases). V was cut by 6 bases and J by 3 bases, with 21 bases left in between. From germline, CDR1 is MGHDK and CDR2 SYGVNS. The CDR3 consists of 16 residues. CDR3 sequence reads: CASRDGDTGNVYEQYF. As DNA, the CDR3 is TGTGCCAGCAGGGACGGGGACACAGGGAATGTCTACGAGCAGTACTTC.

V is TRBV7-9 and J is TRBJ1-1; 8 bases are shared with TRBD1. The CDR3 has 16 residues. V shed 2 bases and J 2 bases; nucleotides not matched to a gene: 7. CDR1 and CDR2 (germline): SEHNR, FQNEAQ (reference sequence). The CDR3 DNA reads as TGTGCCAGCAGCTTAAGAGGACAGGGTGGCAACACTGAAGCTTTCTTT. Translated: CASSLRGQGGNTEAFF. Filled out from reference TRBV7-9 and TRBJ1-1, the complete variable domain reads DTGVSQNPRHKITKRGQNVTFRCDPISEHNRLYWYRQTLGQGPEFLTYFQNEAQLEKSRLLSDRFSAERPKGSFSTLEIQRTEQGDSAMYLCASSLRGQGGNTEAFFGQGTRLTVV.

The gene calls are TRBV4-3 and TRBJ2-3; 13 positions match TRBD2. V lost 4 bases to trimming and J lost 5 bases; unmatched junction nucleotides: 6. CDR3 length: 16 residues. Per the germline V gene, CDR1 is LGHNA and CDR2 is YSLEER. Written as DNA, the CDR3 is TGCGCCAGCAGCCTTGGGACTAGCGGGGTGGGAGATACGCAGTATTTT. This codes for CASSLGTSGVGDTQYF.